The 6 T cell receptor beta chains below were found in one sample sequenced in a study of T cells after yellow fever vaccination. A single record per CDR3 protein comes from TCRdb applying MiXCR to the 5' RACE reads. The sample lists some 160,000 distinct CDR3 sequences, 9.3% occurring once. Sequenced material: CD8+ T cells sorted from PBMCs, taken 45 days after the yellow fever booster vaccination. The origin of the receptors is a man younger than 35 who received the YFV17D yellow fever vaccine.

This clonotype came up a few times. This chain joins TRBV5-1 and TRBJ2-1; 7 positions match TRBD2. This CDR3 has 15 amino acids. Germline loops: CDR1 SGHRS, CDR2 YFSETQ. V lost 4 bases, J lost 4 bases, and 8 bases stayed unmatched. The CDR3 DNA reads as TGCGCCAGCAGCAGAGAGGGACTATGGTACAATGAGCAGTTCTTC. This translates into CASSREGLWYNEQFF.

This rearrangement joins TRBV5-4 to TRBJ2-1; no definite D call. V lost 6 bases to trimming and J lost 0 bases, with 13 bases between them. This CDR3 contains 15 residues. Germline CDR1 and CDR2: SGHNT and YYREEE (reference sequence). The CDR3 nucleotides are TGTGCCAGCACCCCCGGGTGGAGCTCCTACAATGAGCAGTTCTTC. Protein: CASTPGWSSYNEQFF. Using reference TRBV5-4 and TRBJ2-1 for the parts outside the CDR3, the full variable domain is ETGVTQSPTHLIKTRGQQVTLRCSSQSGHNTVSWYQQALGQGPQFIFQYYREEENGRGNFPPRFSGLQFPNYSSELNVNALELDDSALYLCASTPGWSSYNEQFFGPGTRLTVL.

This clonotype was counted at least ten times. V and J are TRBV6-2 or TRBV6-3 and TRBJ2-3; D possibly corresponds to TRBD2 (6 bases). This CDR3 has 15 residues. Germline V gene lookup returns CDR1 MNHEY and CDR2 SVGEGT. Trimming pared 3 bases from V and 5 bases from J, leaving 15 bases between. The CDR3 nucleotides are TGTGCCAGCAGTTATGTGGAGCGGGCCCAAGATACGCAGTATTTT. Protein: CASSYVERAQDTQYF.

This clonotype has only a few counts. The chain uses TRBV20-1 and TRBJ2-3; 9 bases are a match to TRBD2. J lost 2 bases, V lost 3 bases, and 9 bases had no gene match. CDR3 length equals 16 residues. Per the germline V gene, CDR1 is DFQATT and CDR2 is SNEGSKA (reference sequence). The chain's CDR3 is CSARPWTSDPTDTQYF. The DNA of the CDR3 is TGCAGTGCTAGGCCGTGGACTAGCGACCCCACAGATACGCAGTATTTT.

This clonotype was seen more than once but under ten times. The V gene is TRBV5-6, the J gene TRBJ2-2, with no clear D. V was shortened by 1 base and J by 1 base, with 5 bases between the two germline ends. The CDR3 covers 14 residues. Germline-derived CDR1 and CDR2 are SGHDT and YYEEEE. The CDR3 sequence is CASSLIQNTGELFF. The CDR3 DNA follows: TGTGCCAGCAGCTTGATTCAGAACACCGGGGAGCTGTTTTTT.

There are a few counts of this clonotype. The chain's CDR3 is CASSQADYTGELFF. CDR3 bases: TGTGCCAGCAGCCAAGCCGATTACACCGGGGAGCTGTTTTTT. The chain uses TRBV14 and TRBJ2-2, with unresolved D. The ends were cut back, 1 base at V and 3 bases at J, with 6 bases in the middle. Germline loops: CDR1 SGHDN, CDR2 FVKESK. The CDR3 runs 14 residues.